This TCR beta chain was sequenced during a study of graft-versus-host responses after intestinal transplantation (dated by TCRdb to 2020 to 2023). Turning to the overall study: Recipients received multivisceral, liver-intestinal, or isolated intestinal transplants. Every recipient was given anti-thymocyte globulin induction, followed by roughly 3 years of maintenance tacrolimus and steroids. Bulk TCR-beta CDR3 sequencing was used to track graft-versus-host and host-versus-graft alloreactive T cell clones in the graft, circulation and bone marrow after intestinal transplantation. Samples from a few later patients were sequenced in-house on an Illumina MiSeq with MiXCR processing rather than by the commercial service. A peak of at least 4% donor T cells among recipient peripheral blood mononuclear cells was the definition used for donor T cell macrochimerism. Of the 20 to 25 intestinal transplant recipients enrolled in the cohort, one of whom was a retransplant, a few patients without pretransplant specimens were excluded. Alloreactive clones were identified by sequencing pre-transplant mixed lymphocyte reaction products and comparing these products with unstimulated pre-transplant donor and recipient T cells.

Broad study findings and their caveats: The relatively low number and heterogeneity of intestinal transplant patients limited the conclusions. Peak levels of circulating GvH clones were associated with declines in HvG clones early after transplant. In the allografts of patients with donor T cell macrochimerism, GvH to HvG T cell clonal ratios were high. GvH clones turned up in recipient bone marrow, with some appearing earlier in ileal mucosa or blood, a pattern consistent with an intestinal mucosal origin.

About this clone: The target of this receptor is not known. Per-nucleotide qualities are absent, and no much larger clonotype sits a single base away.

This sample's time point label indicates: cells obtained before transplantation from donor or recipient. CD3+CD4+ and CD3+CD8+ populations were FACS-sorted from unstimulated pre-transplant donor and recipient cells taken from spleen or lymph nodes. Library construction relied on the immunoSEQ multiplex PCR assay. For most patients, genomic DNA was isolated using the Qiagen DNeasy Blood and Tissue Kit and was shipped frozen to Adaptive Biotechnologies for TCR sequencing. For most patients, genomic DNA was subjected to high-throughput TCR-beta CDR3 sequencing by Adaptive Biotechnologies. In the original analysis: Adaptive's ImmunoSEQ software supplied the TCR sequencing data for 15 to 20 patients, while MiXCR and VDJtools were used to process a few other patients. To correct CD4 versus CD8 sorting errors, any sequence found in both subsets at a frequency ratio below 5:1 was removed. CDR3 nucleotide sequences shared by donor and recipient were removed because the origin of these sequences could not be assigned. Alloreactive clones required at least 2-fold expansion over unstimulated cells and minimum CFSE-low frequency of 0.002% (template counts) or 0.001% (read counts). A clone was considered mappable if detected in the sequenced pre-transplant spleen, lymph node, or MLR CFSE-low populations of the donor or recipient. Cumulative frequency of alloreactive clones was calculated as a percentage of all sequences weighted by copy number. Not all clones reach the TCRdb copy of this immuneACCESS table, which keeps in-frame sequences only. Checked studies attribute under half of the gap to unresolved V genes and leave the rest unexplained. Clonal size and the V and J genes are those of that table, whereas D and trimming came from the DNA. For this sample there are under 150,000 clones; 95% appear just once. Of the sample, 3.3% falls within the top ten clones.

Trimmed from V: 8 bases; trimmed from J: 8 bases; junction bases lacking a gene match: 9. The germline V gene gives CDR1 as SGDLS and CDR2 as YYNGEE. The CDR3 goes from the cysteine to the phenylalanine over 12 residues. The CDR3 DNA has 36 bases and is translated from base 1. The sequence was obtained from a human donor who received an intestinal transplant. The chain was built from TRBV9 and TRBJ1-2, with 7 middle bases fitting TRBD1. Sequencing used unstimulated CD8+ T cells sorted from spleen or lymph node cells, obtained before intestinal transplant. The DNA is TGTGCCAGTTCGACAGGGCCGTTCGGCTACACCTTC. This encodes CASSTGPFGYTF.